This T cell receptor beta chain was sequenced for a study of shared clonotypes between healthy human individuals. Profiling relied on immunoSEQ multiplex PCR, and the TCRdb table lists in-frame clones only, not all of them. The sample contains 2 million to 2.5 million clones, roughly 94% of which appear only once. CDR3 length: 14 residues. Per germline, CDR1 MNHEY and CDR2 SVGAGI. With V trimmed by 5 bases and J by 5 bases, 6 bases remained unmatched. Study-wide results and limits: Sequencing depth was expected to influence donor clonotype sharing. Estimated clonotype richness was generally higher in naive than memory subsets. Unshared clonotypes carried lower generation probabilities than those common to all four donors.

About this clone itself: Its antigen is currently unknown.

The chain carries TRBV6-5 and TRBJ2-1; TRBD1 matches 7 bases. This receptor was obtained from a man in his late teens or twenties in good health. Material: naive CD4+ T cells sorted from blood. This sample's subset: CD45RA+ positively selected. The CDR3 reads CASSQQGLNNEQFF. CDR3 bases: TGTGCCAGCAGTCAACAGGGGCTGAACAATGAGCAGTTCTTC.